This T cell receptor (beta chain) was identified during a study of OX40 agonist ivuxolimab in advanced cancers. For the study at large: Ivuxolimab, an agonistic anti-OX40 (CD134) antibody, was given to patients. Every 2 weeks, patients received ivuxolimab intravenously, dosed at 0.01 to 10 mg/kg.

This CDR3 has 15 residues. Germline V gives CDR1 MNHEY, CDR2 SVGAGI. Unmatched junction bases numbered 8, after V lost 5 bases and J lost 4 bases. The repertoire was sequenced with immunoSEQ multiplex PCR; TCRdb's copy has only in-frame clones and lacks some. The repertoire holds about 73,000 clones, with approximately 92% as singletons. Study results and limitations: Researchers did not establish what antigens the expanded peripheral T cells target.

With respect to this clone: Its antigen is still unknown.

Here the sequenced sample was CD4+ or CD8+ T cells sorted from blood, taken in a trial of the OX40 agonist ivuxolimab. The chain recombines TRBV6-5 with TRBJ1-5; 7 nucleotides line up with TRBD1. The clonotype was recovered from an adult with an advanced solid tumor such as melanoma, head and neck, liver or kidney cancer. Here the CDR3 reads CASSPRDSSNQPQHF. In nucleotides, the CDR3 is TGTGCCAGCAGTCCCCGGGACAGCTCAAATCAGCCCCAGCATTTT.